Shown below are 8 T cell receptor beta chains from a single sample sequenced in a study of T cell responses to AZD1222 COVID-19 vaccine. TCRdb's copy holds only in-frame clones and misses some; the assay was immunoSEQ multiplex PCR. The sample lists 130,000 to 150,000 clones; 90% were seen once. Material: peripheral blood, obtained on day 0 of AZD1222 vaccination. Receptors were obtained from an adult in good health.

V is TRBV4-1 and J is TRBJ2-3; TRBD2 aligns across 10 bases. V shed 3 bases and J 10 bases; nucleotides not matched to a gene: 13. There are 16 residues in the CDR3. Per germline, CDR1 MGHRA and CDR2 YSYEKL. The CDR3 DNA follows: TGCGCCAGCAGCCATCCGGGACTAGCGCCCCCGAATCCGCAGTATTTT. It translates to CASSHPGLAPPNPQYF.

The chain joins TRBV7-2 to TRBJ1-2; 8 bases map to TRBD1. This CDR3 has 17 residues. In germline, CDR1 is SGHTA, CDR2 FQGNSA. V lost 1 base, J lost 7 bases, and 14 bases stayed unmatched. CDR3 sequence reads: CASSLGLSRAGGLGYTF. The CDR3 nucleotides read TGTGCCAGCAGCTTAGGCCTATCAAGGGCAGGGGGCCTTGGCTACACCTTC.

The chain carries TRBV19 and TRBJ1-5; 9 bases match TRBD1. Per the germline V gene, CDR1 is LNHDA and CDR2 is SQIVND (reference sequence). The CDR3 runs to 18 residues. J lost 6 bases, V lost 5 bases, and 17 bases had no gene match. The CDR3 nucleotides are TGTGCCAGTAGTCCTTTGGGACAGGGAGGGTTTTTGGTTCAGCCCCAGCATTTT. Its protein is CASSPLGQGGFLVQPQHF.

The chain combines TRBV3-1 (or the pseudogene TRBV3-2) with TRBJ1-2, with unresolved D. The germline V and J ends were trimmed by 3 bases and 3 bases, with 14 bases remaining between them. In germline, CDR1 is LGHDT, CDR2 YNNKEL (reference sequence). The CDR3 loop spans 15 amino acids. The chain's CDR3 is CASSQGGQAYYGYTF. The CDR3, as DNA: TGTGCCAGCAGCCAGGGAGGTCAGGCTTACTATGGCTACACCTTC.

The chain carries TRBV14 and TRBJ2-2; D remains ambiguous. The CDR3 consists of 15 residues. Germline CDR1 is SGHDN and CDR2 is FVKESK. Trimming removed 4 bases at V and 5 bases at J, with 14 bases between. The CDR3 coding sequence is TGTGCCAGCAGCCTAAGGGAACCTCGGACCGGGGAGCTGTTTTTT. Its protein is CASSLREPRTGELFF.

The chain is built from TRBV7-2 and TRBJ2-4, with D tentatively TRBD1 (6 bases). Trimming removed 4 bases at V and 4 bases at J, with 11 bases between. This CDR3 comprises 14 residues. Germline V lookup: CDR1 SGHTA, CDR2 FQGNSA. CDR3 DNA: TGTGCCAGCAGCTCGGGACACGGGAAAAACATTCAGTACTTC. Translation gives CASSSGHGKNIQYF.

The chain's CDR3 is CATSRDPTGEGNQPQHF. The CDR3 DNA is TGTGCCACCAGCAGGGACCCGACAGGGGAGGGCAATCAGCCCCAGCATTTT. The chain employs TRBV15 and TRBJ1-5; 8 nucleotides line up with TRBD1. V was pared by 3 bases and J by 2 bases, with 9 bases of the junction left unmatched. CDR3 length: 17 amino acids. Germline V gives CDR1 LNHNV, CDR2 YYDKDF (reference sequence).

The chain carries TRBV19 and TRBJ1-6; no firm D call. CDR1 is LNHDA, CDR2 SQIVND, per germline (reference sequence). Trimming removed 4 bases at V and 1 base at J, with 8 bases between. CDR3 size: 15 residues. CDR3 nucleotide sequence: TGTGCCAGTAGTAGCTACCGGTCCTATAATTCACCCCTCCACTTT. It encodes CASSSYRSYNSPLHF.